A single TCR beta chain is shown here with its context. The sample originates from a study of blood T cell repertoires in COVID-19. Study as a whole: The United States, Italy and Spain provided the acute and convalescent COVID-19 samples. Sample material is recorded as cDNA or gDNA derived from T cells, B-cell-depleted T cells, or PBMCs.

Clones were sequenced by immunoSEQ multiplex PCR, and TCRdb holds only the in-frame ones, with some missing. The sample contains a few hundred thousand clones, about 85% of which appear only once. From germline, CDR1 is WSHSY and CDR2 SAAADI. With 5 bases clipped from V and 3 bases from J, the junction kept 7 bases outside the gene matches. The CDR3 runs to 14 residues. Assignment of participants to cohorts was predicated upon participant-reported clinical history. In the 2 weeks before study entry, exposed participants met a COVID-19 case, which was PCR-confirmed or clinician-diagnosed. This sequence originates from a woman aged 45-59 years who had been exposed to COVID-19. Input material: PBMCs or T cells enriched from blood (not recorded which). The chain recombines TRBV10-2 with TRBJ2-7, with TRBD2 matching over 7 bases. The CDR3 nucleotides read TGCGCCAGCAGTCGGGAGGAGAGGGTCTACGAGCAGTACTTC. It is translated as CASSREERVYEQYF.